This T cell receptor beta chain was observed in a study of immune evolution from preneoplasia to lung adenocarcinoma. As for the study in general: HLA loss of heterozygosity: roughly 6.4% AIS, roughly 15% MIA, over 30% ADC, none AAH.

Assay used: immunoSEQ multiplex PCR; TCRdb lists only in-frame clones, some missing. Here the sample spans under 45,000 clones, less than 85% being singletons. The germline V gene has CDR1 SNHLY and CDR2 FYNNEI. Trimming took 6 bases from V and 4 from J; bases not matched to a gene: 2. The CDR3 consists of 13 residues. Of note for this clone: Its antigen is as yet unknown.

Findings and caveats of the study: Later-stage lesions appeared to have more T cells, more diversity, less clonality. T cell clonality was higher in KRAS-mutant than EGFR-mutant or wild-type nodules. Normal lung had the highest top T cell clone frequencies.

This TCR derives from a person aged 55 to 75 with lung adenocarcinoma. The material sequenced was FFPE invasive lung adenocarcinoma tissue. V usage is TRBV2 and J usage is TRBJ1-4, with 7 bases that match TRBD1. The CDR3 region is CASSRDSNEKLFF. The DNA of the CDR3 is TGTGCCAGCAGCCGGGACAGTAATGAAAAACTGTTTTTT. Full variable domain (remainder filled in from reference TRBV2 and TRBJ1-4): EPEVTQTPSHQVTQMGQEVILRCVPISNHLYFYWYRQILGQKVEFLVSFYNNEISEKSEIFDDQFSVERPDGSNFTLKIRSTKLEDSAMYFCASSRDSNEKLFFGSGTQLSVL.